This TCR beta chain was captured by sequencing in a study of Ad26.COV2.S vaccination and SARS-CoV-2 variants. Sequencing used immunoSEQ multiplex PCR; TCRdb keeps in-frame clones, though not all of them. This repertoire shows more than 400,000 clones, about 92% found once; its top ten account for approximately 4.5%. V lost 2 bases and J 4 bases, leaving 12 bases between the germline ends. The CDR3 length is 14 residues. Germline CDR1 reads SGHRS; CDR2 reads YFSETQ. The sample's treatment: some 19 received Ad26.COV2.S at low or high dose, single or two shots; roughly 5 received placebo; per-sample allocation not given. Sampling occurred on day 63 after the first vaccine or placebo injection.

The sequence was collected from a person aged 18 to 59 who received the Ad26.COV2.S COVID-19 vaccine or a placebo. The chain uses TRBV5-1 and TRBJ1-2; possible D gene TRBD1, 6 bases. This sample comprised peripheral blood, obtained in a trial of Ad26.COV2.S vaccine versus placebo. The CDR3 here is CASSFRGVGYGYTF. The DNA for the CDR3 is TGCGCCAGCAGCTTCAGGGGCGTCGGCTATGGCTACACCTTC.